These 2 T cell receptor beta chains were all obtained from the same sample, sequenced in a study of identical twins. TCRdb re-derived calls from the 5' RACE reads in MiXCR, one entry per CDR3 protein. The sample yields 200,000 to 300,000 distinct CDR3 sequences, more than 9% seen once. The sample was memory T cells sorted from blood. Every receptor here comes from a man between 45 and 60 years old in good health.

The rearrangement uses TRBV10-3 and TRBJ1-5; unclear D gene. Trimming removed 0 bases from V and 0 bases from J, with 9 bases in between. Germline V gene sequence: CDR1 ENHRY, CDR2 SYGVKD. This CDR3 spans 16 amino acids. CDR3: CAISESMVYSNQPQHF. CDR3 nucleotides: TGTGCCATCAGTGAGTCGATGGTTTATAGCAATCAGCCCCAGCATTTT.

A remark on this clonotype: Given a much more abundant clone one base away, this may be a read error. DNA for the CDR3: TGTGCCAGCAGCCAAGCACGTAATCAGCCCCAGCAATTT. It yields the protein CASSQARNQPQQF. The V and J genes are TRBV4-2 and TRBJ1-5; D is unresolved. This CDR3 comprises 13 residues. Germline CDR1 is LGHNA and CDR2 is YNFKEQ.